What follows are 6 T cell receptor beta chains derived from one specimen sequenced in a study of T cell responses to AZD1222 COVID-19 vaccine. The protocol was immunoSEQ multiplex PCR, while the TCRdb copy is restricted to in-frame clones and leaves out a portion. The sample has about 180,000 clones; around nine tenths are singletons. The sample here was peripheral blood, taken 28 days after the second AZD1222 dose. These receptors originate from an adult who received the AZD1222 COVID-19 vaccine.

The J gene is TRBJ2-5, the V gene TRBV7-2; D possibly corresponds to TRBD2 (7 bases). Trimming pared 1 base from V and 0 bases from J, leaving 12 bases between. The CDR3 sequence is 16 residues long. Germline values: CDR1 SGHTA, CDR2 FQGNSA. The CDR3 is CASSLVGGANQETQYF. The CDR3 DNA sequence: TGTGCCAGCAGCTTAGTGGGGGGGGCCAACCAAGAGACCCAGTACTTC.

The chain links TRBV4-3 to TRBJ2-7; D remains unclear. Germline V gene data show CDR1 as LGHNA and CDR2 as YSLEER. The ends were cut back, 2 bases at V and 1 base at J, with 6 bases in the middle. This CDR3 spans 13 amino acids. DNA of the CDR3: TGCGCCAGCAGCCAACAGCTATCCTACGAGCAGTACTTC. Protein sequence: CASSQQLSYEQYF.

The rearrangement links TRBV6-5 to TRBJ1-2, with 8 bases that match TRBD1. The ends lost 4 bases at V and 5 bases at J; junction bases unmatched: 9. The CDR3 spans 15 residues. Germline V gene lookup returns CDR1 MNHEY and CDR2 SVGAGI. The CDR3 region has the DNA TGTGCCAGCAGTTGGGCCGGACAGGGTAGTTATGGCTACACCTTC. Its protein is CASSWAGQGSYGYTF.

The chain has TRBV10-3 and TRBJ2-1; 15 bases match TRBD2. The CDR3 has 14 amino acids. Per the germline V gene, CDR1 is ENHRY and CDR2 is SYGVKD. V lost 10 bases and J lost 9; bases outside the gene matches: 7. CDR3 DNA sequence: TGTGCCACTCGGACTAGCGGGGGGGTTGTTGAGCAGTTCTTC. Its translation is CATRTSGGVVEQFF.

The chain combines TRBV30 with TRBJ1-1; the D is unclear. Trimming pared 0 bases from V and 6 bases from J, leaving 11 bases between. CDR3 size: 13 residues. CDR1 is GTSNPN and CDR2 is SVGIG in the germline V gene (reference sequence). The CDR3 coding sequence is TGTGCCTGGAGTGTACCGGTACTCCCTGAAGCTTTCTTT. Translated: CAWSVPVLPEAFF.

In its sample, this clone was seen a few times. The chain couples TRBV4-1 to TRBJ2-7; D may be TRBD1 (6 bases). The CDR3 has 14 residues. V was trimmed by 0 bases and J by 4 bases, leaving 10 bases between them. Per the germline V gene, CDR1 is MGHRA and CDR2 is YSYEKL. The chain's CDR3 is CASSQDPGVYEQYF. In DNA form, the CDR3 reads TGCGCCAGCAGCCAAGATCCAGGGGTTTACGAGCAGTACTTC.